This T cell receptor (beta chain) appears in the sequencing data of a study of shared clonotypes between healthy human individuals. Study observations and caveats: A reduction in generation probabilities was seen for non-shared clonotypes relative to those shared by all four donors.

This CDR3 has 13 amino acids. The germline CDR1 and CDR2 sequences are MGHRA and YSYEKL. Deletions cut 2 bases from V and 0 bases from J, with 5 bases between. Comment on this clone: No antigen is known for it.

This table comes from immunoSEQ multiplex PCR, and its TCRdb copy is limited to in-frame clones, with some not included. The sample lists approximately 2.5 million clones; over 85% were seen once. J is TRBJ2-7 and V is TRBV4-1; D remains ambiguous. The source material was naive CD4+ T cells from PBMCs. Subset defined: CD45RA+ positively selected. This sequence originates from a man aged 18 to 30 in good health. Some clones in this sample may be carry-over from other donors' samples. The CDR3 region is CASSQTHSYEQYF. The CDR3 DNA sequence: TGCGCCAGCAGCCAAACCCACTCCTACGAGCAGTACTTC.